This T cell receptor (beta chain) emerged from a study of Tregs in tolerant kidney transplant recipients. The CDR3 is 14 amino acids. V lost 7 bases to trimming and J lost 0 bases, with 11 bases between them. Germline loops: CDR1 SGHRS, CDR2 YFSETQ. Study-wide results and limits: This study did not directly address biological reproducibility.

Sequenced by immunoSEQ multiplex PCR; TCRdb stores in-frame clones only, minus some. The sample shows 90,000 to 150,000 clones, approximately 90% of them seen only once. Concerning this clone: Its specificity is unknown.

The rearrangement links TRBV5-1 to TRBJ2-1, with a tentative D call TRBD1 (5 bases). Sequences were obtained from CD4+ T cells from blood. The sequence came from a human donor in good health. For the CDR3, the DNA is TGCGCCAGCTCAACAGGAAACTCCTACAATGAGCAGTTCTTC. As protein: CASSTGNSYNEQFF.